This T cell receptor (beta chain) was identified during a study of T cells in Graves' hyperthyroidism and ophthalmopathy. Study-wide background: It was at initial diagnosis, before any treatment, that peripheral blood was collected.

RNA transcripts provided the source from which TCR beta CDR3 regions were amplified. The HTBI set primed first-round TCR CDR3 RT-PCR. TCRdb re-analysed the multiplex PCR reads in MiXCR, keeping a single row per CDR3 protein. The data contain around 350,000 distinct CDR3 sequences, just under 25% of them singletons. Fresh peripheral blood, 9.5 to 10 ml of it, supplied the PBMCs. Trimming shortened V by 3 bases and J by 3 bases, and 10 bases separated the two germline ends. The CDR3 totals 14 residues. The sequence was obtained from a man aged 45-65 years with Graves' hyperthyroidism. The chain recombines TRBV12-3 or TRBV12-4 with TRBJ2-3, with D unresolved. Sequenced: blood. CDR3 amino acids: CASSFLGMTDTQYF. CDR3 sequence (DNA): TGTGCCAGCAGTTTCCTAGGGATGACAGATACGCAGTATTTT.